This TCR beta chain was profiled in a study of blood T cell repertoires in COVID-19. Profiled with immunoSEQ multiplex PCR; TCRdb holds only in-frame clones, not every one. Of around 88,000 clones detected, roughly nine tenths appear once; the ten largest clones hold 1.5% to 2%. Germline V gives CDR1 SQVTM, CDR2 ANQGSEA. The CDR3 covers 16 residues. The V gene end was trimmed by 1 base and the J gene end by 4 bases; junction bases not matched to a gene: 11. The origin of this receptor is a man in his 60s with acute or convalescent COVID-19. This chain uses TRBV29-1 with TRBJ2-7, with 9 bases fitting TRBD2. Specimen: peripheral blood. CDR3 nucleotides: TGCAGCGTTGAAGGGAGGGCTAGCGGGGTTACTTACGAGCAGTACTTC. Translated: CSVEGRASGVTYEQYF.